Following are 23 T cell receptor beta chains from one sample sequenced in a study of response to subunit inactivated influenza vaccine. TCRdb used MiXCR to reprocess the RT-PCR reads, holding one entry per CDR3 protein. The table shows 290,000 or so distinct CDR3 sequences, with around 20% occurring only once. Sequencing was performed on PBMCs from blood, taken about 20 months after vaccination. Receptor source: a man between 50 and 75 years old who received an inactivated influenza vaccine.

The chain has TRBV20-1 and TRBJ2-7; no clear D. Germline values: CDR1 DFQATT, CDR2 SNEGSKA (reference sequence). The CDR3 extends over 13 amino acids. Trimming left V 3 bases short and J 2 bases short, with 11 bases between. The DNA of the CDR3 is TGCAGTGCTAGTGACGGGCCGACCTACGAGCAGTACTTC. Amino acids: CSASDGPTYEQYF.

The chain has TRBV12-3 or TRBV12-4 and TRBJ1-2; D is uncertain. CDR3 length: 16 amino acids. Trimming pared 1 base from V and 4 bases from J, leaving 16 bases between. The CDR3 reads CASSLVIPGTLYGYTF. The CDR3 DNA is TGTGCCAGCAGTTTAGTAATACCAGGAACCCTCTATGGCTACACCTTC.

The V and J genes are TRBV5-5 and TRBJ2-2; 10 nucleotides match TRBD1. V lost 5 bases to trimming and J lost 3 bases; unmatched junction nucleotides: 4. Germline values: CDR1 SGHKS, CDR2 YYEKEE (reference sequence). This CDR3 has 15 residues. The CDR3 loop reads CASRMDRGYTGELFF. For the CDR3, the DNA is TGTGCCAGCAGAATGGACAGGGGGTACACCGGGGAGCTGTTTTTT.

This clonotype was observed a handful of times. V is TRBV2 and J is TRBJ1-4, with 8 positions matching TRBD1. V trimming: 10 bases; J trimming: 9 bases; junction bases outside the gene matches: 10. The V gene's germline CDR1 is SNHLY and CDR2 FYNNEI. This CDR3 is 13 amino acids long. The CDR3, as DNA: TGTGCCACCGACAGGGGACCAGGTAAAAAACTGTTTTTT. Translation: CATDRGPGKKLFF.

This clonotype was seen a handful of times. The CDR3 sequence is CSARVSDTQYF. The DNA for the CDR3 is TGCAGTGCTAGAGTGTCAGATACGCAGTATTTT. The chain employs TRBV20-1 and TRBJ2-3; no firm D call. The CDR3 loop spans 11 amino acids. With 1 base removed from V and 4 bases from J, the gap between germline ends came to 3 bases. CDR1 DFQATT and CDR2 SNEGSKA come from the germline V gene (reference sequence).

This clonotype was seen a handful of times. The genes are TRBV28 and TRBJ1-5, with D unresolved. The CDR3 is 17 residues long. Germline V gene sequence: CDR1 MDHEN, CDR2 SYDVKM. With 2 bases removed from V and 3 bases from J, the gap between germline ends came to 17 bases. CDR3 nucleotide sequence: TGTGCCAGCAGTTTAAATGTCGGCAGAGGACCCAATCAGCCCCAGCATTTT. Amino acid sequence: CASSLNVGRGPNQPQHF.

This clonotype was seen a few times. At one of its ends the junction is not consistent with the germline gene, which may arise from a read error. The CDR3 bases are TGTGCCAGCAGCAAAGATAGGAAGGACAGGGGACGTTATGGCTACACCTTC. Translating it yields CASSKDRKDRGRYGYTF. The rearrangement uses TRBV4-2 and TRBJ1-2, with 9 positions matching TRBD1. Germline V gene data show CDR1 as LGHNA and CDR2 as YNFKEQ. The CDR3 is 17 amino acids.

V usage is TRBV5-1 and J usage is TRBJ2-3; D is perhaps TRBD2 (5 bases). V was shortened by 4 bases and J by 2 bases, with 11 bases between the two germline ends. The CDR3 loop spans 14 amino acids. Germline CDR1 SGHRS, CDR2 YFSETQ. The CDR3 DNA follows: TGCGCCAGCAGCCGTAGCGAGTTCACAGATACGCAGTATTTT. It encodes CASSRSEFTDTQYF.

The CDR3: CSARDLAGGVLNYGYTF. The CDR3, as DNA: TGCAGTGCTAGAGATCTAGCAGGGGGCGTTCTTAACTATGGCTACACCTTC. This chain uses TRBV20-1 with TRBJ1-2; 8 bases are a match to TRBD1. Germline V CDR1 and CDR2: DFQATT, SNEGSKA (reference sequence). The ends lost 0 bases at V and 1 base at J; junction bases unmatched: 10. The CDR3 is 17 amino acids.

This chain joins TRBV28 and TRBJ2-7; 9 nucleotides agree with TRBD1. Germline V gives CDR1 MDHEN, CDR2 SYDVKM. V trimming: 6 bases; J trimming: 5 bases; junction bases outside the gene matches: 11. This CDR3 is built from 15 residues. This CDR3 reads CASRGPGQGGNEQYF. CDR3 sequence (DNA): TGTGCCAGCAGAGGTCCGGGACAGGGAGGGAACGAGCAGTACTTC.

As concerns this clonotype: A clone one base away is much larger, so this may be a read error. The chain recombines TRBV20-1 with TRBJ1-6; 7 nucleotides match TRBD1. The germline V gene encodes CDR1 DFQATT and CDR2 SNEGSKA (reference sequence). The CDR3 contains 17 residues. CDR3 sequence reads: CCAKGQEMGEITSPLHF. As DNA, the CDR3 is TGCTGTGCTAAAGGACAGGAGATGGGGGAGATCACTTCACCCCTCCACTTT.

There are a few counts of this clonotype. This rearrangement joins TRBV2 to TRBJ2-3; tentatively, D is TRBD1 (6 bases). V was clipped by 4 bases and J by 14 bases, with 16 bases between them. Germline V gene data show CDR1 as SNHLY and CDR2 as FYNNEI. The CDR3 sequence is 12 residues long. CDR3: CASSVGGSSPYF. The CDR3 coding sequence is TGTGCCAGCAGTGTAGGGGGTAGCTCCCCGTATTTT.

This clonotype has just a few counts. The chain employs TRBV3-1 and TRBJ1-4; D may be TRBD1 (5 bases). CDR3 length: 14 residues. Trimming left V 4 bases short and J 6 bases short, with 12 bases between. Germline V lookup: CDR1 LGHDT, CDR2 YNNKEL (reference sequence). The CDR3 spells CASSLPGGDEKLFF. CDR3 nucleotide sequence: TGTGCCAGCAGCCTACCTGGAGGGGATGAAAAACTGTTTTTT.

The V gene is TRBV12-3 or TRBV12-4, the J gene TRBJ2-1; 9 positions agree with TRBD2. This CDR3 comprises 13 residues. V was pared by 8 bases and J by 6 bases, with 5 bases of the junction left unmatched. CDR3 loop: CASGGRGGNEQFF. The CDR3 coding sequence is TGTGCCAGCGGGGGGCGGGGGGGCAATGAGCAGTTCTTC.

V usage is TRBV3-1 and J usage is TRBJ1-2; tentatively, D is TRBD1 (5 bases). V was cut by 1 base and J by 4 bases, with 13 bases left in between. This CDR3 region has 15 residues. CDR1 and CDR2 from the germline V gene are LGHDT and YNNKEL (reference sequence). The CDR3 region is CASSQGGRAGYGYTF. CDR3 bases: TGTGCCAGCAGCCAAGGAGGCAGGGCAGGCTATGGCTACACCTTC.

The rearrangement uses TRBV5-1 and TRBJ1-4; D is undetermined. CDR3 size: 17 residues. V gave up 0 bases and J gave up 3 bases, with 15 bases separating them. The germline gives CDR1 SGHRS, CDR2 YFSETQ. The CDR3 sequence: CASSLEPLTSANEKLFF. Written as DNA, the CDR3 is TGCGCCAGCAGCTTGGAGCCCCTCACGTCGGCTAATGAAAAACTGTTTTTT. Based on the CDR3 plus reference TRBV5-1 and TRBJ1-4, the full variable domain is KAGVTQTPRYLIKTRGQQVTLSCSPISGHRSVSWYQQTPGQGLQFLFEYFSETQRNKGNFPGRFSGRQFSNSRSEMNVSTLELGDSALYLCASSLEPLTSANEKLFFGSGTQLSVL.

This clonotype showed up just a few times. The chain is built from TRBV6-2 or TRBV6-3 and TRBJ1-4; D perhaps matches TRBD1 (6 bases). The CDR3 has 15 residues. Trimming cost V 6 bases and J 5 bases, with 16 bases left between them. CDR1 MNHEY and CDR2 SVGEGT come from the germline V gene. The CDR3 spells CASSPEGGRNEKLFF. CDR3 DNA: TGTGCCAGCAGCCCCGAGGGGGGGCGGAATGAAAAACTGTTTTTT.

This clonotype has just a few counts. The chain links TRBV20-1 to TRBJ2-5, with 7 bases that match TRBD2. This CDR3 contains 14 residues. The trim removed 7 bases at V and 5 bases at J, leaving 13 bases unmatched. CDR1 is DFQATT, CDR2 SNEGSKA, per germline (reference sequence). DNA for the CDR3: TGCAGTGTTCAAAGGTCTAGCGGTAGCGAGACCCAGTACTTC. This codes for CSVQRSSGSETQYF.

The V call is TRBV27, the J call TRBJ1-6; TRBD1 agrees at 9 bases. Germline-derived CDR1 and CDR2 are MNHEY and SMNVEV (reference sequence). The CDR3 sequence is 15 residues long. V lost 5 bases, J lost 8 bases, and 7 bases stayed unmatched. The CDR3 DNA follows: TGTGCCAGCAGTCGAGGGACAGGGTCTCATTCACCCCTCCACTTT. This sequence encodes CASSRGTGSHSPLHF.

J is TRBJ2-4 and V is TRBV19; a weak D match, TRBD2 (6 bases). Germline CDR1 reads LNHDA; CDR2 reads SQIVND (reference sequence). The CDR3 contains 16 residues. Trimming removed 1 base from V and 6 bases from J, with 16 bases in between. This CDR3 reads CASSIGPLGAGNIQYF. The CDR3 DNA sequence: TGTGCCAGTAGTATAGGGCCCCTTGGAGCGGGAAACATTCAGTACTTC.

This clonotype has at least ten counts. The CDR3 spells CASSLYYGYTF. CDR3 sequence (DNA): TGTGCCAGCAGTCTTTACTATGGCTACACCTTC. The rearrangement joins TRBV12-3 or TRBV12-4 to TRBJ1-2; D is unclear. The CDR3 has 11 amino acids. The V gene lost 5 bases and the J gene lost 3 bases, with 4 bases spanning the gap.

The chain recombines TRBV14 with TRBJ2-7; no firm D call. Germline CDR1 and CDR2: SGHDN and FVKESK. The length of the CDR3 is 14 residues. V was trimmed by 5 bases and J by 2 bases, leaving 13 bases between them. The CDR3 reads CASSRARATYEQYF. CDR3 bases: TGTGCCAGCAGCAGAGCTCGGGCCACCTACGAGCAGTACTTC.

V usage is TRBV4-2 and J usage is TRBJ2-7; D is undetermined. Looked up from germline, CDR1 is LGHNA and CDR2 is YNFKEQ. CDR3 length: 15 amino acids. V was pared by 3 bases and J by 0 bases, with 12 bases between. Written as DNA, the CDR3 is TGTGCCAGCAGCCAGAGTTGGGGTAGCTCCTACGAGCAGTACTTC. It is translated as CASSQSWGSSYEQYF.